A single sample is the source of the 24 T cell receptor beta chains below, sequenced in a study of neurological immune-mediated disorders. As for time point: longitudinal time-point 2. From the 5' RACE reads, TCRdb called clonotypes with MiXCR, one entry per CDR3 protein. The table lists 80,000 to 100,000 distinct CDR3 sequences, 5.8% of them singletons, with roughly 7.3% in the top ten. Sequencing input: PBMCs. The receptors were gathered from a woman aged 55-70 years with multiple sclerosis.

This clonotype was found many times. This chain connects TRBV5-5 to TRBJ2-1, with 11 bases aligning to TRBD2. In germline, CDR1 is SGHKS, CDR2 YYEKEE (reference sequence). V was clipped by 1 base and J by 9 bases; unmatched bases: 3. This CDR3 contains 14 residues. CDR3 nucleotide sequence: TGTGCCAGCAGCTTGACTAGCGGGGGCCGTGAGCAGTTCTTC. This translates into CASSLTSGGREQFF. Together with reference TRBV5-5 and TRBJ2-1, the CDR3 gives the full variable domain: DAGVTQSPTHLIKTRGQQVTLRCSPISGHKSVSWYQQVLGQGPQFIFQYYEKEERGRGNFPDRFSARQFPNYSSELNVNALLLGDSALYLCASSLTSGGREQFFGPGTRLTVL.

This clonotype occurred many times. V is TRBV5-1 and J is TRBJ1-4, with D uncertain. The CDR3 has 15 amino acids. V lost 1 base and J lost 8, with 15 bases in between. From germline, CDR1 is SGHRS and CDR2 YFSETQ. In DNA, the CDR3 is TGCGCCAGCAGCTTGTGGGGAGGTGAAGGCGAAAAACTGTTTTTT. Protein: CASSLWGGEGEKLFF. Supplemented by reference TRBV5-1 and TRBJ1-4, the full variable domain reads KAGVTQTPRYLIKTRGQQVTLSCSPISGHRSVSWYQQTPGQGLQFLFEYFSETQRNKGNFPGRFSGRQFSNSRSEMNVSTLELGDSALYLCASSLWGGEGEKLFFGSGTQLSVL.

The rearrangement links TRBV6-1 to TRBJ2-2; D is possibly TRBD1 or TRBD2 (5 bases each). CDR3 length: 14 amino acids. Germline V gives CDR1 MNHNS, CDR2 SASEGT. V lost 7 bases and J lost 1, with 10 bases in between. The CDR3 here is CASKGTVNTGELFF. CDR3 nucleotide sequence: TGTGCCAGCAAGGGGACGGTGAACACCGGGGAGCTGTTTTTT.

This clonotype occurred many times. V gene TRBV20-1 combines with J gene TRBJ1-2, with 7 bases lining up with TRBD1. The CDR3 is made up of 13 amino acids. The germline CDR1 and CDR2 sequences are DFQATT and SNEGSKA (reference sequence). The trim removed 4 bases at V and 8 bases at J, leaving 10 bases unmatched. CDR3 DNA: TGCAGTGCTATCCACCAGGGGGGTGGGGGCTACACCTTC. It encodes CSAIHQGGGGYTF.

This clonotype was observed many times. This chain links TRBV20-1 with TRBJ1-2; 7 bases line up with TRBD1. Losses at the gene ends were 6 bases for V and 5 bases for J; bases not matched to a gene: 12. Germline V CDR1 and CDR2: DFQATT, SNEGSKA (reference sequence). The CDR3 covers 14 residues. This CDR3 reads CSADDTGVGYGYTF. CDR3 DNA: TGCAGTGCGGACGATACAGGGGTGGGATATGGCTACACCTTC.

This clonotype occurred a few times. The V call is TRBV5-1, the J call TRBJ2-7; TRBD1 aligns across 7 bases. Germline V gene data show CDR1 as SGHRS and CDR2 as YFSETQ. Trimming at V came to 2 bases and at J to 6 bases, leaving 2 bases not matched to a gene. The CDR3 spans 12 residues. DNA for the CDR3: TGCGCCAGCAGCTTACAGGGGAGCGAGCAGTACTTC. As protein: CASSLQGSEQYF.

Points on this clonotype: The junction differs from germline at one of its ends, possibly a read error. The chain links TRBV27 to TRBJ1-1; D gene unclear. This CDR3 comprises 15 residues. Per germline, CDR1 MNHEY and CDR2 SMNVEV (reference sequence). CDR3: CAISKTETSNTEAFF. CDR3 nucleotide sequence: TGTGCCATCAGTAAGACGGAAACGTCGAACACTGAAGCTTTCTTT.

This clonotype occurred many times. The gene calls are TRBV11-2 and TRBJ1-2; 10 positions agree with TRBD1. This CDR3 region has 17 residues. The germline gives CDR1 SGHAT, CDR2 FQNNGV. The trim removed 1 base at V and 0 bases at J, leaving 5 bases unmatched. The CDR3 is CASSLGTGGLANYGYTF. For the CDR3, the DNA is TGTGCCAGCAGCTTAGGGACAGGGGGTCTAGCTAACTATGGCTACACCTTC.

This clonotype was found many times. This chain links TRBV3-1 with TRBJ2-7; perhaps TRBD1 as D (6 bases). V was trimmed by 0 bases and J by 2 bases, leaving 11 bases between them. The germline V gene has CDR1 LGHDT and CDR2 YNNKEL (reference sequence). There are 15 residues in the CDR3. The CDR3: CASSQDTGFTYEQYF. The CDR3 DNA reads as TGTGCCAGCAGCCAAGATACAGGGTTTACCTACGAGCAGTACTTC.

This clonotype has ten or more counts. The chain has TRBV20-1 and TRBJ2-5; no clear D gene. Trimming took off 6 bases at V and 5 bases at J, with 7 bases between the two ends. Germline V gene data show CDR1 as DFQATT and CDR2 as SNEGSKA (reference sequence). CDR3 length: 10 residues. The CDR3 loop is CSAPRETQYF. The CDR3 bases are TGCAGTGCCCCTCGGGAGACCCAGTACTTC.

On this clonotype itself: This sequence may be a read error, since a much larger clone differs from it by one base. The CDR3 DNA reads as TGCACCAGCAGCTTGGTGGTAGGCGGGGGTGAGCAGTTCTTC. This translates into CTSSLVVGGGEQFF. The chain joins TRBV5-1 to TRBJ2-1; 7 bases line up with TRBD2. Germline loops: CDR1 SGHRS, CDR2 YFSETQ. This CDR3 comprises 14 residues.

Ten or more counts support this clonotype. The chain joins TRBV3-1 to TRBJ1-5; a possible D gene is TRBD1 (6 bases). V lost 5 bases, J lost 9 bases, and 17 bases lay in between. The CDR3 runs to 14 residues. Germline V gives CDR1 LGHDT, CDR2 YNNKEL (reference sequence). CDR3 sequence (DNA): TGTGCCAGCAGCGCCTCAGGGGTTTTTGGGCCCCAGCATTTT. Protein sequence: CASSASGVFGPQHF.

This clonotype came up many times. The V call is TRBV11-3, the J call TRBJ2-1; the match to TRBD1 covers 11 bases. J was trimmed by 6 bases and V by 3 bases; bases with no gene match: 10. This CDR3 is 17 amino acids long. Germline CDR1 and CDR2: SGHNT and YENEEA. The DNA for the CDR3 is TGTGCCAGCAGCTTGGGTACCGGGACAGGGGGTGCCAATGAGCAGTTCTTC. Its translation: CASSLGTGTGGANEQFF.

This clonotype was observed many times. The chain employs TRBV11-2 and TRBJ1-5; D is uncertain. Trimming pared 5 bases from V and 6 bases from J, leaving 11 bases between. The CDR3 length is 13 residues. Germline CDR1 and CDR2: SGHAT and FQNNGV. CDR3 nucleotides: TGTGCCAGCAGCCCGAATGCCGGTCAGCCCCAGCATTTT. Translating it yields CASSPNAGQPQHF.

This clonotype occurred many times. The gene calls are TRBV3-1 and TRBJ2-5, with TRBD2 matching 8 bases. The CDR3 loop spans 15 amino acids. CDR1 LGHDT and CDR2 YNNKEL come from the germline V gene (reference sequence). The J segment lost 4 bases and the V segment lost 4 bases, leaving 8 bases of the junction unmatched. The CDR3 protein is CASSRRTSFRETQYF. CDR3 DNA sequence: TGTGCCAGCAGCCGTCGGACTAGCTTTAGAGAGACCCAGTACTTC.

The V call is TRBV6-6, the J call TRBJ1-1, with 11 positions matching TRBD1. The CDR3 sequence is 16 residues long. CDR1 MNHNY and CDR2 SVGAGI come from the germline V gene (reference sequence). Trimming took 3 bases from V and 4 from J; bases not matched to a gene: 7. CDR3 protein: CASSYGLGQGATEAFF. The CDR3 bases are TGTGCCAGCAGTTATGGGTTAGGACAGGGGGCCACTGAAGCTTTCTTT.

This clonotype was detected many times. The chain is built from TRBV7-2 and TRBJ2-1; tentative D call: TRBD2 (8 bases). The V gene lost 4 bases and the J gene lost 8 bases, with 18 bases spanning the gap. The CDR3 extends over 15 amino acids. The germline CDR1 and CDR2 sequences are SGHTA and FQGNSA. CDR3 DNA sequence: TGTGCCAGCAGCTCGGGACAGCCGGGAGGGGATGAGCAGTTCTTC. It translates to CASSSGQPGGDEQFF. The full variable domain, with the rest looked up from reference TRBV7-2 and TRBJ2-1, is GAGVSQSPSNKVTEKGKDVELRCDPISGHTALYWYRQSLGQGLEFLIYFQGNSAPDKSGLPSDRFSAERTGGSVSTLTIQRTQQEDSAVYLCASSSGQPGGDEQFFGPGTRLTVL.

The table lists this clonotype with many counts. The gene calls are TRBV5-1 and TRBJ1-2; no reliable D call. V was pared by 0 bases and J by 2 bases, with 11 bases between. Germline CDR1 and CDR2: SGHRS and YFSETQ. This CDR3 contains 15 residues. Here the CDR3 reads CASSLGITTNYGYTF. DNA of the CDR3: TGCGCCAGCAGCTTGGGGATCACTACAAACTATGGCTACACCTTC.

This clonotype was picked up many times. This chain connects TRBV10-3 to TRBJ2-5; 8 positions agree with TRBD2. From germline, CDR1 is ENHRY and CDR2 SYGVKD. Losses at the gene ends were 3 bases for V and 2 bases for J; bases not matched to a gene: 5. The CDR3 runs 15 residues. CDR3 coding DNA: TGTGCCATCAGTGATGTAGCGGGGAAACAAGAGACCCAGTACTTC. It codes for CAISDVAGKQETQYF.

This clonotype was counted only a few times. J is TRBJ1-4 and V is TRBV5-1; D gene uncertain. The CDR3 is made up of 13 amino acids. Between the trimmed V and J ends, which lost 0 bases and 8 bases, there was a span of 8 bases. Germline V CDR1 and CDR2: SGHRS, YFSETQ. The CDR3 reads CASSLDSREKLFF. Written as DNA, the CDR3 is TGCGCCAGCAGCTTGGATAGCCGGGAAAAACTGTTTTTT.

There are many counts of this clonotype. As DNA, the CDR3 is TGCGCCAGCAGCCCCCGGGTTAGCTCCTACGAGCAGTACTTC. This codes for CASSPRVSSYEQYF. The rearrangement links TRBV5-1 to TRBJ2-7, with D hard to call. Germline V CDR1 and CDR2: SGHRS, YFSETQ. The CDR3 contains 14 residues. Trimming removed 4 bases from V and 0 bases from J, with 11 bases in between.

This clonotype came up many times. The rearrangement uses TRBV7-6 and TRBJ2-1; 10 positions match TRBD1. J was trimmed by 10 bases and V by 5 bases; bases with no gene match: 5. Per germline, CDR1 SGHVS and CDR2 FNYEAQ. The CDR3 runs 13 residues. The CDR3 region has the DNA TGTGCCAGCAGCACCGGGACAGGGGTGGAGCAGTTCTTC. This sequence encodes CASSTGTGVEQFF.

Ten or more counts support this clonotype. This chain uses TRBV20-1 with TRBJ2-7; 10 bases match TRBD1. J lost 7 bases, V lost 6 bases, and 15 bases had no gene match. The CDR3 is 15 amino acids. Germline CDR1 and CDR2: DFQATT and SNEGSKA (reference sequence). The CDR3 sequence is CSARLGGQGDREQYF. Here the CDR3 DNA reads TGCAGTGCCCGTTTGGGCGGACAGGGGGATCGGGAGCAGTACTTC.

Comment on this clonotype: The junction and the germline gene differ at one end; a read error may be behind it. The chain links TRBV15 to TRBJ2-1; D gene uncertain. Germline CDR1 LNHNV, CDR2 YYDKDF (reference sequence). The CDR3 totals 14 residues. The CDR3 reads CVTSIRRNNNDQFF. CDR3 bases: TGTGTCACCAGCATACGGCGGAACAACAATGATCAGTTCTTC. Using reference TRBV15 and TRBJ2-1 for the parts outside the CDR3, the full variable domain is DAMVIQNPRYQVTQFGKPVTLSCSQTLNHNVMYWYQQKSSQAPKLLFHYYDKDFNNEADTPDNFQSRRPNTSFCFLDIRSPGLGDTAMYLCVTSIRRNNNDQFFGPGTRLTVL.